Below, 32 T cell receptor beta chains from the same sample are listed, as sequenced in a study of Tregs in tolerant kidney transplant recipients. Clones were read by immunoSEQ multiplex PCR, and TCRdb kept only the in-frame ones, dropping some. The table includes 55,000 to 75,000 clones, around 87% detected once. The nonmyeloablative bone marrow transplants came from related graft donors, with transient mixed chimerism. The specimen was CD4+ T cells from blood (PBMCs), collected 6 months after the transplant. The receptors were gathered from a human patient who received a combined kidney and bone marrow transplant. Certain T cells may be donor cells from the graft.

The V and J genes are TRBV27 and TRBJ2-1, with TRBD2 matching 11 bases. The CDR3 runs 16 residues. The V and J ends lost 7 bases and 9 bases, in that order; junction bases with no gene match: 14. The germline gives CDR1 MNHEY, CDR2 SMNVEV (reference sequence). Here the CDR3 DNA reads TGTGCCAGCACCCATTTAGCGGGAGGGCGTTGGGGTGAGCAGTTCTTC. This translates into CASTHLAGGRWGEQFF.

The CDR3 nucleotides read TGTGCCATCCGCCGGGACAGGTTAGCCGGGGAGCTGTTTTTT. This translates into CAIRRDRLAGELFF. The rearrangement links TRBV10-3 to TRBJ2-2; TRBD1 matches at 8 bases. Trimming took 8 bases from V and 6 from J; bases not matched to a gene: 8. Per germline, CDR1 ENHRY and CDR2 SYGVKD. The length of the CDR3 is 14 residues.

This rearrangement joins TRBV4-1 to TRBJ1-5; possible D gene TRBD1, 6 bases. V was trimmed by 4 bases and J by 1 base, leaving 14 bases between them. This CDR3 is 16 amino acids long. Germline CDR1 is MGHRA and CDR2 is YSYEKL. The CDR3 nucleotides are TGCGCCAGCAGCCGGTTAATAGGACAGAGCAATCAGCCCCAGCATTTT. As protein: CASSRLIGQSNQPQHF.

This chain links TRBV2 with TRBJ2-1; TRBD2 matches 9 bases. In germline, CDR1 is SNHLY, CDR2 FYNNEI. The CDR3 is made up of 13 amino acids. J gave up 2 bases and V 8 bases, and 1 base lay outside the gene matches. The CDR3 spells CASLAGAYNEQFF. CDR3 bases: TGTGCCAGCTTAGCGGGGGCCTACAATGAGCAGTTCTTC.

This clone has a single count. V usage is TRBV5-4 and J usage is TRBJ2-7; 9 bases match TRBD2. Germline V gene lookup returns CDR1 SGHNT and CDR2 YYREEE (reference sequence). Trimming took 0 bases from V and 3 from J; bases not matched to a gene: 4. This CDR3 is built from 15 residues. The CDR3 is CASSLEASGIYEQYF. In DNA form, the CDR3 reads TGTGCCAGCAGCTTGGAAGCTAGCGGGATCTACGAGCAGTACTTC. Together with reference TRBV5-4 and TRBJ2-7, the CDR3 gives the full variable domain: ETGVTQSPTHLIKTRGQQVTLRCSSQSGHNTVSWYQQALGQGPQFIFQYYREEENGRGNFPPRFSGLQFPNYSSELNVNALELDDSALYLCASSLEASGIYEQYFGPGTRLTVT.

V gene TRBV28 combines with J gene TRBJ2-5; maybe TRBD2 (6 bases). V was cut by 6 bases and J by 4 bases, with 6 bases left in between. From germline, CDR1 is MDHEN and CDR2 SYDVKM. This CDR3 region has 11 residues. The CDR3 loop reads CASREGETQYF. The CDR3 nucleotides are TGTGCCAGCAGGGAGGGAGAGACCCAGTACTTC.

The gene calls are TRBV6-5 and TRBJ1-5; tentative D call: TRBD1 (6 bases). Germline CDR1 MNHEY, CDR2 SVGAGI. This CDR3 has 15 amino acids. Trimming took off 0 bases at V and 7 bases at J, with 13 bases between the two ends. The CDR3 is CASSYSQGLGQPQHF. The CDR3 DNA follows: TGTGCCAGCAGTTACTCGCAGGGGCTGGGGCAGCCCCAGCATTTT.

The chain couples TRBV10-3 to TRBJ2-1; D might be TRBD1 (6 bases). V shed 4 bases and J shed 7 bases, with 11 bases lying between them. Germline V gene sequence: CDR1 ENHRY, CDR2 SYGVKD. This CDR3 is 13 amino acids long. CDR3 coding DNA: TGTGCCATCAGTGGGAGACAGGAGAATGAGCAGTTCTTC. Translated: CAISGRQENEQFF.

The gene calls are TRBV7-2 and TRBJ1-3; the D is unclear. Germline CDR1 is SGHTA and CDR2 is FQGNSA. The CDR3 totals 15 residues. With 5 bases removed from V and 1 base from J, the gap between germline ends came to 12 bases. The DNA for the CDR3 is TGTGCCAGCAGCGCACATACGATATCTGGAAACACCATATATTTT. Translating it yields CASSAHTISGNTIYF.

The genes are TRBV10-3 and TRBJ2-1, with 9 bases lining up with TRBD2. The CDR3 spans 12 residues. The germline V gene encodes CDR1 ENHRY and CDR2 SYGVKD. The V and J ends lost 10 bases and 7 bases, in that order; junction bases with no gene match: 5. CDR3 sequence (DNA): TGTGCCACCGGACTAGCGAGTAATGAGCAGTTCTTC. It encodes CATGLASNEQFF.

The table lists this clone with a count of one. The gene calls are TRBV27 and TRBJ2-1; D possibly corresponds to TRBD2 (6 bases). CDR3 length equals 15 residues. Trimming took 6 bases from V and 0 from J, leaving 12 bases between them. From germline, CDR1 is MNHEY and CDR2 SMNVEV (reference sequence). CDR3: CASRDGSLSYNEQFF. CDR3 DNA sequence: TGTGCCAGCAGGGACGGGAGCCTCTCCTACAATGAGCAGTTCTTC.

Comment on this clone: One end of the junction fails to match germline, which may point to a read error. CDR3 sequence reads: CASSRLAASTDMQYF. In DNA form, the CDR3 reads TGTGCCAGCAGCCGCCTAGCGGCTAGCACAGATATGCAGTATTTT. The chain couples TRBV7-3 to TRBJ2-3; 7 bases agree with TRBD2. The V gene's germline CDR1 is SGHTA and CDR2 FQGTGA. The CDR3 spans 15 residues.

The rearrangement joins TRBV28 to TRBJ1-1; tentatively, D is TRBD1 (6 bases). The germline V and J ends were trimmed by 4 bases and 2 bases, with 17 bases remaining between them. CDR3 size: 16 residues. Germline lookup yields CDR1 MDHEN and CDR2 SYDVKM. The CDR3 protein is CASSSTTGTPNTEAFF. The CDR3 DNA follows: TGTGCCAGCAGTTCTACGACCGGGACACCTAACACTGAAGCTTTCTTT. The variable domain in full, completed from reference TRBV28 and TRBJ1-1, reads DVKVTQSSRYLVKRTGEKVFLECVQDMDHENMFWYRQDPGLGLRLIYFSYDVKMKEKGDIPEGYSVSREKKERFSLILESASTNQTSMYLCASSSTTGTPNTEAFFGQGTRLTVV.

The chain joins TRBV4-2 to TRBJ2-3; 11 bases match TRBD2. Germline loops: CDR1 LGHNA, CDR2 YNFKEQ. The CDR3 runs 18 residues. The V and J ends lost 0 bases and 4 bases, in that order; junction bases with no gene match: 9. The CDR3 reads CASSQDGVAGGPSDTQYF. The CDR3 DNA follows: TGTGCCAGCAGCCAAGACGGGGTAGCGGGAGGGCCGTCAGATACGCAGTATTTT.

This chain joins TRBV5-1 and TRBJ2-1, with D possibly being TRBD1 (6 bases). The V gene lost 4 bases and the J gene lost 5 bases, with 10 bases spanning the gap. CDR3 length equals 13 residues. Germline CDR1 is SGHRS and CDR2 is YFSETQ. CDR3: CASSVQGHNEQFF. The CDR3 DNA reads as TGCGCCAGCAGCGTACAGGGACACAATGAGCAGTTCTTC.

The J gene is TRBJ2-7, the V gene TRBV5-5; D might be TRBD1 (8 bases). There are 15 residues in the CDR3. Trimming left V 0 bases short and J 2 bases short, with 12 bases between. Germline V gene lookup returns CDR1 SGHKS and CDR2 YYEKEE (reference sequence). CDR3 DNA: TGTGCCAGCAGCTTGGTCACAGGGGGGGCCTACGAGCAGTACTTC. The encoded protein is CASSLVTGGAYEQYF.

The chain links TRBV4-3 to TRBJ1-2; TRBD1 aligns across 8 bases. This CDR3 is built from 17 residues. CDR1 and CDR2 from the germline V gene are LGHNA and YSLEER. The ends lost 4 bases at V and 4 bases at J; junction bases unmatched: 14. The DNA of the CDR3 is TGCGCCAGCAGCCGTGGACAGAGGACAGGGATATTCTATGGCTACACCTTC. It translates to CASSRGQRTGIFYGYTF.

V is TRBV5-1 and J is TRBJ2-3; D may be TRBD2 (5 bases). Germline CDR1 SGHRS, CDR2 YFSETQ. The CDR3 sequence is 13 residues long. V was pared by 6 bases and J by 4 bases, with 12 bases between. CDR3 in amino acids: CASTIPGADTQYF. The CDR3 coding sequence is TGCGCCAGCACCATACCCGGGGCAGATACGCAGTATTTT. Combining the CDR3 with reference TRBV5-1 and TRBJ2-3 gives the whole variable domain KAGVTQTPRYLIKTRGQQVTLSCSPISGHRSVSWYQQTPGQGLQFLFEYFSETQRNKGNFPGRFSGRQFSNSRSEMNVSTLELGDSALYLCASTIPGADTQYFGPGTRLTVL.

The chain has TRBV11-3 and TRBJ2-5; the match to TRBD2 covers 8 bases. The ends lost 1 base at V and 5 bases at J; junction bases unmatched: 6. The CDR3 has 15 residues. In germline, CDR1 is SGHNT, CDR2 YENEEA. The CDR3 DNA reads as TGTGCCAGCAGCTTAGGGGGACTAGAGGCCGAGACCCAGTACTTC. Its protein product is CASSLGGLEAETQYF.

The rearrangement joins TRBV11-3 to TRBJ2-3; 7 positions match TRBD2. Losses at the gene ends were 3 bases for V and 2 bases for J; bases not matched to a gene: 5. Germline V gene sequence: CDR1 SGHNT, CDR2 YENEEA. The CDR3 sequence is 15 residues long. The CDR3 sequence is CASSLGLRNTDTQYF. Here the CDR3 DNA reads TGTGCCAGCAGCTTGGGACTAAGGAACACAGATACGCAGTATTTT.

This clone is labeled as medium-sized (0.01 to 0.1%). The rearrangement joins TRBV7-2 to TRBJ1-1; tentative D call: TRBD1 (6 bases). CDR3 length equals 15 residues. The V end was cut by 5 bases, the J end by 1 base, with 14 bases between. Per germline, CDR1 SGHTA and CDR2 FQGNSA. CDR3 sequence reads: CASSIQGGGNTEAFF. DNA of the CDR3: TGTGCCAGCAGCATCCAGGGAGGGGGGAACACTGAAGCTTTCTTT.

The CDR3 region is CASRVDSPSYNEQFF. The DNA for the CDR3 is TGTGCCAGCAGAGTAGACTCCCCGTCCTACAATGAGCAGTTCTTC. The chain links TRBV5-4 to TRBJ2-1; D call uncertain. V was shortened by 5 bases and J by 1 base, with 13 bases between the two germline ends. The germline V gene has CDR1 SGHNT and CDR2 YYREEE (reference sequence). CDR3 length: 15 amino acids. Using reference TRBV5-4 and TRBJ2-1 for the parts outside the CDR3, the full variable domain is ETGVTQSPTHLIKTRGQQVTLRCSSQSGHNTVSWYQQALGQGPQFIFQYYREEENGRGNFPPRFSGLQFPNYSSELNVNALELDDSALYLCASRVDSPSYNEQFFGPGTRLTVL.

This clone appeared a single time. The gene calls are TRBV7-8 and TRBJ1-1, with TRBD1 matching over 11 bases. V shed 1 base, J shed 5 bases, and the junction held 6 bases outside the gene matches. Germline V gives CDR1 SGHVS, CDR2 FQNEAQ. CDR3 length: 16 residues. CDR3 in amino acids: CASSLVDRGRWTEAFF. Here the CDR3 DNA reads TGTGCCAGCAGCTTAGTGGACAGGGGGCGGTGGACTGAAGCTTTCTTT.

CDR3 in amino acids: CAWSSTGNDGYTF. CDR3 nucleotides: TGTGCCTGGAGCTCCACAGGGAACGATGGCTACACCTTC. The chain has TRBV30 and TRBJ1-2; weak D call: TRBD1 (6 bases). The V gene's germline CDR1 is GTSNPN and CDR2 SVGIG (reference sequence). The CDR3 has 13 residues. V was pared by 3 bases and J by 6 bases, with 14 bases between.

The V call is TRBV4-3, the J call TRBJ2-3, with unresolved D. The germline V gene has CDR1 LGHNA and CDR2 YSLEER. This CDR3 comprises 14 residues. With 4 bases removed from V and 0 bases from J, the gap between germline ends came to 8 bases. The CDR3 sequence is CASSPRFSTDTQYF. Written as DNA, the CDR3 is TGCGCCAGCAGCCCCCGTTTCAGCACAGATACGCAGTATTTT.

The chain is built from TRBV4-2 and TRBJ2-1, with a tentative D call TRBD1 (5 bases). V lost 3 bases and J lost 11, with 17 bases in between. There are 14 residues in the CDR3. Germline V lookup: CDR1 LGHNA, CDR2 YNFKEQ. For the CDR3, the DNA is TGTGCCAGCAGCCATGGGTTTGGGAAGGGGCAGCAGTTCTTC. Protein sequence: CASSHGFGKGQQFF.

CDR3 sequence: CASSLYAAANYGYTF. In DNA form, the CDR3 reads TGTGCCAGCAGCTTATATGCGGCTGCTAACTATGGCTACACCTTC. The chain couples TRBV7-9 to TRBJ1-2; no definite D call. CDR3 length equals 15 residues. From germline, CDR1 is SEHNR and CDR2 FQNEAQ (reference sequence). V was cut by 2 bases and J by 0 bases, with 10 bases left in between. The complete variable domain, with remaining parts taken from reference TRBV7-9 and TRBJ1-2, reads DTGVSQNPRHKITKRGQNVTFRCDPISEHNRLYWYRQTLGQGPEFLTYFQNEAQLEKSRLLSDRFSAERPKGSFSTLEIQRTEQGDSAMYLCASSLYAAANYGYTFGSGTRLTVV.

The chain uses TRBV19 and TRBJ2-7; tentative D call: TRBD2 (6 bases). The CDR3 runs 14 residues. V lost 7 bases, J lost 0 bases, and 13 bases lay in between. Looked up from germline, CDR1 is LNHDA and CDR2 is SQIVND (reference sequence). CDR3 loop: CASTQSGPSYEQYF. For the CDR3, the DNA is TGTGCCAGTACCCAAAGCGGGCCCTCCTACGAGCAGTACTTC.

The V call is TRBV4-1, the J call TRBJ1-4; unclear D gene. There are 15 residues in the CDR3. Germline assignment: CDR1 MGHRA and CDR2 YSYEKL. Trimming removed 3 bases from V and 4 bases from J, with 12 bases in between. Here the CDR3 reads CASSQLAGNNEKLFF. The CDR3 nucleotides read TGCGCCAGCAGCCAGCTAGCTGGAAATAATGAAAAACTGTTTTTT.

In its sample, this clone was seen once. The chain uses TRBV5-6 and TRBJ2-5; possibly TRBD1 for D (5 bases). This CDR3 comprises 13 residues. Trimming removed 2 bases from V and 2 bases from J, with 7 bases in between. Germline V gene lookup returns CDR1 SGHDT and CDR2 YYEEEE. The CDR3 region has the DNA TGTGCCAGCAGCTTCGACAGTCAAGAGACCCAGTACTTC. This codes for CASSFDSQETQYF.

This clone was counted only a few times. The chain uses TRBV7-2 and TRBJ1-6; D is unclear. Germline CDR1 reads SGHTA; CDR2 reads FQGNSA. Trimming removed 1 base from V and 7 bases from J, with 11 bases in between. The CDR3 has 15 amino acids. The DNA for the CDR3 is TGTGCCAGCAGCTTAGGCCCGGCACAGAATTCACCCCTCCACTTT. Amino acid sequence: CASSLGPAQNSPLHF. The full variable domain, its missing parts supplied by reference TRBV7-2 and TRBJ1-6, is GAGVSQSPSNKVTEKGKDVELRCDPISGHTALYWYRQSLGQGLEFLIYFQGNSAPDKSGLPSDRFSAERTGGSVSTLTIQRTQQEDSAVYLCASSLGPAQNSPLHFGNGTRLTVT.

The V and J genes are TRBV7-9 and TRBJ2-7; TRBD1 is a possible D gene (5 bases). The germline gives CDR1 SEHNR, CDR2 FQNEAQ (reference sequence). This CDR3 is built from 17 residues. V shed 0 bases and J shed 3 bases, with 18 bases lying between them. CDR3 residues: CASSLAYQGTDVYEQYF. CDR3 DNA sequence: TGTGCCAGCAGCTTAGCCTATCAGGGCACCGACGTCTACGAGCAGTACTTC.